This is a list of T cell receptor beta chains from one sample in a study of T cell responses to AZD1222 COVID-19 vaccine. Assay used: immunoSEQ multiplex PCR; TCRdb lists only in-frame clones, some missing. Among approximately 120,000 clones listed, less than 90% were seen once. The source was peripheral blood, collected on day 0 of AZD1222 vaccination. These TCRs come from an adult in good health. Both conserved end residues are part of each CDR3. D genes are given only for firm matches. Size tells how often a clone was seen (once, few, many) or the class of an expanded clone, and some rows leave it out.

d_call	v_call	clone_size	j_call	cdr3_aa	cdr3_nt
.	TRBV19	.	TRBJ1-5	CASSGGAAGQPQHF	TGTGCCAGTAGTGGGGGGGCGGCGGGTCAGCCCCAGCATTTT
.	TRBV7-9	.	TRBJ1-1	CAAKTVANTEAFF	TGTGCCGCCAAGACAGTTGCTAACACTGAAGCTTTCTTT
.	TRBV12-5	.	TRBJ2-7	CASGQNYEQYF	TGTGCTAGTGGTCAGAACTACGAGCAGTACTTC
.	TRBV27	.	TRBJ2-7	CASTEAGGRGYEQYF	TGTGCCAGCACCGAGGCAGGGGGGAGAGGGTACGAGCAGTACTTC
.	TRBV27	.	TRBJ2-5	CASSLTRQSQETQYF	TGTGCCAGCAGTTTAACCCGACAGTCCCAAGAGACCCAGTACTTC
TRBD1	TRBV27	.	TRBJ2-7	CASSATGDWSYEQYF	TGTGCCAGCAGTGCGACAGGGGATTGGTCCTACGAGCAGTACTTC
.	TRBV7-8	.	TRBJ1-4	CASSLYGRFSEKLFF	TGTGCCAGCAGCTTATACGGGCGTTTCAGTGAAAAACTGTTTTTT
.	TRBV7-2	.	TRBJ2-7	CASSLAGSRYEQYF	TGTGCCAGCAGCTTAGCGGGGAGTCGATACGAGCAGTACTTC
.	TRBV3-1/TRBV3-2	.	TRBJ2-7	CASSQRGYEQYF	TGTGCCAGCAGCCAACGGGGCTACGAGCAGTACTTC
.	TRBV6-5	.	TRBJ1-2	CASRGTSNYGYTF	TGTGCCAGCAGGGGGACTTCCAACTATGGCTACACCTTC
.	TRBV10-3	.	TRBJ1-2	CAIRPTGLSGYTF	TGTGCCATCAGGCCTACAGGGCTTAGTGGCTACACCTTC
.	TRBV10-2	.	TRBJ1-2	CASSERGAGYGYTF	TGCGCCAGCAGTGAAAGGGGGGCAGGCTATGGCTACACCTTC
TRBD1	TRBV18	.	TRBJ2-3	CASRQGASTDTQYF	TGTGCCAGCCGACAGGGGGCAAGCACAGATACGCAGTATTTT
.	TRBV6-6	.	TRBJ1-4	CASSSRTINEKLFF	TGTGCCAGCAGTTCACGGACGATCAATGAAAAACTGTTTTTT
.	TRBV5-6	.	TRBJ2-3	CASRQQSTDTQYF	TGTGCCAGCAGGCAGCAGAGCACAGATACGCAGTATTTT
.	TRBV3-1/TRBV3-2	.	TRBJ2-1	CASSQSSREQFF	TGTGCCAGCAGCCAATCTAGTCGCGAGCAGTTCTTC
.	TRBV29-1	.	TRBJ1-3	CSVAEGGNSGNTIYF	TGCAGCGTTGCGGAAGGGGGTAACTCTGGAAACACCATATATTTT
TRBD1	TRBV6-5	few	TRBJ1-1	CASSPGGQRTEAFF	TGTGCCAGCAGTCCGGGGGGACAGCGGACTGAAGCTTTCTTT
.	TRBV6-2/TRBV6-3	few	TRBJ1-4	CASSSVREKLFF	TGTGCCAGCAGCTCCGTTCGGGAAAAACTGTTTTTT
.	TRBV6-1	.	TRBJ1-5	CASSERRAPPQPQHF	TGTGCCAGCAGTGAAAGACGGGCTCCCCCTCAGCCCCAGCATTTT
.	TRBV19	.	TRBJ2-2	CASGDPDTGELFF	TGTGCCAGTGGGGATCCCGACACCGGGGAGCTGTTTTTT
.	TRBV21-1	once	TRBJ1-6	CASSKVIQGDISPLHF	TGTGCCAGCAGCAAAGTGATACAGGGGGATATTTCACCCCTCCACTTT
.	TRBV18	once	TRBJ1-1	CASSPLDRLNTEAFF	TGTGCCAGCTCACCCTTAGACAGACTGAACACTGAAGCTTTCTTT
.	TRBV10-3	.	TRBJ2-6	CAISESGGVSGANVLTF	TGTGCCATCAGTGAGTCAGGGGGAGTCTCTGGGGCCAACGTCCTGACTTTC
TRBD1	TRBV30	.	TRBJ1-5	CAWSAGTDFNQPQHF	TGTGCCTGGAGTGCCGGGACAGATTTTAATCAGCCCCAGCATTTT
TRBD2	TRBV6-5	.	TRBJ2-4	CASSYSQAGQKNIQYF	TGTGCCAGCAGTTACTCGCAAGCGGGGCAAAAAAACATTCAGTACTTC
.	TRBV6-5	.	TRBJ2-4	CASSSRGPDIQYF	TGTGCCAGCAGTTCGAGAGGACCTGACATTCAGTACTTC
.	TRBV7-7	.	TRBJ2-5	CASSIRVSETQYF	TGTGCTAGCAGCATCAGGGTTTCCGAGACCCAGTACTTC
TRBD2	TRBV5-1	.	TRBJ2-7	CASSFGDYGYEQYF	TGCGCCAGCAGCTTTGGGGACTATGGATACGAGCAGTACTTC
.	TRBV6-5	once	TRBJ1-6	CASSYEGGRNSPLHF	TGTGCCAGCAGTTACGAGGGGGGCCGTAATTCACCCCTCCACTTT
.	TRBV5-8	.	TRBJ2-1	CASSLGAGYNEQFF	TGTGCCAGCAGCTTGGGTGCCGGGTACAATGAGCAGTTCTTC
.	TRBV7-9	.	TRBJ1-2	CASSSSGARSYGYTF	TGTGCCAGCAGCTCTTCGGGGGCCCGGTCTTATGGCTACACCTTC
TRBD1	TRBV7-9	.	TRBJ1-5	CASTQGDQPQHF	TGTGCCAGCACTCAGGGGGACCAGCCCCAGCATTTT
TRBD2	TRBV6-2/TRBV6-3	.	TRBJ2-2	CASSFSGSGTGELFF	TGTGCCAGCAGCTTTAGCGGGAGTGGAACCGGGGAGCTGTTTTTT
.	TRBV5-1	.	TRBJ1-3	CASSLVGGSRALSGNTIYF	TGCGCCAGCAGCTTGGTTGGTGGGTCCAGGGCCCTCTCTGGAAACACCATATATTTT
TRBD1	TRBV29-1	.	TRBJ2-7	CSVPGQGLFEQYF	TGCAGCGTTCCGGGACAGGGTCTATTTGAGCAGTACTTC
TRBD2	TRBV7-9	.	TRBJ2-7	CASTFSGGSYEQYF	TGTGCCAGCACCTTTAGCGGGGGCTCCTACGAGCAGTACTTC
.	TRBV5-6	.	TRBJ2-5	CASSLVAEETQYF	TGTGCCAGCAGCTTGGTAGCGGAAGAGACCCAGTACTTC
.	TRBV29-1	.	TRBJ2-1	CSVASGSTYNEQFF	TGCAGCGTTGCATCTGGTTCCACCTACAATGAGCAGTTCTTC
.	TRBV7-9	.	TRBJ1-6	CASSSLREPLHF	TGTGCCAGCAGCTCCCTGAGGGAACCCCTCCACTTT
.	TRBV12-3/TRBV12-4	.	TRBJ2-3	CASGTDTQYF	TGTGCCAGCGGCACAGATACGCAGTATTTT
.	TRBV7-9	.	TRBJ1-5	CASSWGAGNQPQHF	TGTGCCAGCAGCTGGGGGGCAGGCAATCAGCCCCAGCATTTT
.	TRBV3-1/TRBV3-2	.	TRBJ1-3	CASSQGEGSGNTIYF	TGTGCCAGCAGCCAAGGGGAGGGGTCAGGAAACACCATATATTTT
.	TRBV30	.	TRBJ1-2	CAWSPGTSYGYTF	TGTGCCTGGAGCCCCGGGACCTCCTATGGCTACACCTTC
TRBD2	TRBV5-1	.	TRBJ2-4	CASSLGLAVAKNIQYF	TGCGCCAGCAGCTTGGGACTAGCGGTAGCCAAAAACATTCAGTACTTC
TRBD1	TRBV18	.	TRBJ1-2	CASSRRQGPDYGYTF	TGTGCCAGCTCAAGACGACAGGGGCCAGACTATGGCTACACCTTC
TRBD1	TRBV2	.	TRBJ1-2	CASLPRGDRTGSGYTF	TGTGCCAGCTTACCTAGGGGGGATCGGACAGGCAGTGGCTACACCTTC
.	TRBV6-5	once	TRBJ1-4	CASSYSSLIREKLFF	TGTGCCAGCAGTTACAGCTCCCTAATCCGTGAAAAACTGTTTTTT
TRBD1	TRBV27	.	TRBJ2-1	CASKVTGGGEQFF	TGTGCCAGCAAGGTGACAGGGGGCGGTGAGCAGTTCTTC
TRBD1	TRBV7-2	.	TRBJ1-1	CASSLKPGQVNTEAFF	TGTGCCAGCAGCTTAAAACCCGGACAGGTGAACACTGAAGCTTTCTTT
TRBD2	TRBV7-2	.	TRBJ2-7	CASRDRLAGVHEQYF	TGTGCCAGCAGGGACCGACTAGCGGGAGTCCACGAGCAGTACTTC
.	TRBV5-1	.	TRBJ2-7	CASSSTGLGGEQYF	TGCGCCAGCAGCTCCACCGGGCTTGGTGGCGAGCAGTACTTC
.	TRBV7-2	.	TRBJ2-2	CASSFWNTGELFF	TGTGCCAGCAGCTTCTGGAACACCGGGGAGCTGTTTTTT